One T cell receptor (beta chain) is described in this entry. The antigen remains unidentified. Other nucleotide sequences in the sample specify the same CDR3. This sample was taken from a study of cytomegalovirus exposure and HLA in healthy donors. Study results and caveats: A later analysis appeared to link common viral pathogens to several of the most significant clusters. Reports credit the classifier with highly specific, highly sensitive diagnosis of cytomegalovirus status.

It was with 60 Vbeta and 13 Jbeta primers that the PCR ran. Clones were sequenced by immunoSEQ multiplex PCR, and TCRdb holds only the in-frame ones, with some missing. In the table there are about 76,000 clones, 79% of which are singletons. Germline CDR1 SGHTA, CDR2 FQGNSA. V shed 5 bases and J shed 0 bases, with 8 bases lying between them. The CDR3 contains 15 residues. Sequences were obtained from PBMCs. The gene calls are TRBV7-2 and TRBJ2-6; a weak D match, TRBD1 (5 bases). The receptor was derived from a young man in good health and CMV-seronegative. DNA for the CDR3: TGTGCCAGCAGCCTAGACAGCTCTGGGGCCAACGTCCTGACTTTC. Translating gives CASSLDSSGANVLTF.